This T cell receptor (beta chain) was obtained from a study of shared clonotypes between healthy human individuals. Looking at the study overall: The plates for each donor numbered three CD4 naive, three CD4 memory, two CD8 naive and one CD8 memory. Findings of the study overall: Sampling covered nothing but blood. Tissue TCR repertoires likely differ from those found in blood.

A few counts support this clone. The antigen is undetermined. Genomic DNA belonging to each subset was distributed in equal measure over several immunoSEQ plates. Authors' analysis steps: ImmunoSEQ only sent back junction sequences with no quality scores, so filtering was done differently. This table comes from immunoSEQ multiplex PCR, and its TCRdb copy is limited to in-frame clones, with some not included. D and trimming come from the DNA, and the V and J calls and clone size come from that table. There are about 360,000 clones in the sample; around four fifths occur only once, and about 9.4% lies in the top ten. CDR1 is SGHTA, CDR2 FQGNSA, per germline. The V and J ends lost 3 bases and 9 bases, in that order; junction bases with no gene match: 6. CDR3 length equals 15 residues.

The sequencing input was memory CD4+ T cells sorted from blood. Subset indicated: CD45RA-negative fraction. The sequence was collected from a man between 25 and 39 years old in good health. This chain joins TRBV7-2 and TRBJ1-6; 9 bases map to TRBD1. This CDR3 reads CASSFSTGGGSPLHF. CDR3 sequence (DNA): TGTGCCAGCAGCTTTTCCACAGGGGGCGGTTCACCCCTCCACTTT.